This entry is about one T cell receptor (beta chain). Per the study methods: Estimation of nucleated cell counts relied on the amplification of reference gene primers. Clones were read by immunoSEQ multiplex PCR, and TCRdb kept only the in-frame ones, dropping some. V and J calls plus clone size are reproduced from that table; the DNA served to infer D and trimming. The sample has about 97,000 clones; almost 95% are singletons. This entry comes from a study of blood T cell repertoires in COVID-19. Background on the study: Samples representing acute and convalescent COVID-19 were sourced from the United States, Italy and Spain. In each case, the material was cDNA or gDNA derived from T cells, B-cell-depleted T cells, or PBMCs.

This CDR3 spans 15 amino acids. The V and J ends lost 0 bases and 1 base respectively, with 7 bases between them. Germline CDR1 and CDR2: KGHSH and LQKENI. Source material: peripheral blood. This clonotype originated in a man aged 45-65 years with active COVID-19. The genes are TRBV18 and TRBJ1-5, with no clear D. In DNA form, the CDR3 reads TGTGCCAGCTCACCACCCGGAGGGAGCAATCAGCCCCAGCATTTT. This encodes CASSPPGGSNQPQHF.